This TCR beta chain was recovered during a study of identical twins (dated by TCRdb to about 2016). Background for the entire study: TCR alpha and beta repertoires from monozygotic twins, unrelated adults of various ages and cord blood were deep-sequenced to test whether fetal clonotypes persist. Replicate twin experiments were performed at different times using different library preparation protocols to rule out contamination.

This clonotype has a handful of counts. Its specific antigen is unknown. No much larger clonotype is one base removed from it; base qualities were not supplied. The library was made by 5' RACE. Sequencing instrument: Illumina HiSeq 2000. A universal primer binding site was introduced by template switching, and a unique molecular identifier was present in the final cDNA, enabling accurate counting of TCR cDNA molecules. Specific primers in the conserved constant-segment region were used to synthesize first-strand cDNA for TCR alpha and beta chains. Each cDNA library was double barcoded, with a SMART-Mk sample barcode plus Illumina barcodes, to control for contamination. TruSeq adapter sequences along with Illumina sample barcodes were introduced in two successive PCR steps. TCR alpha and beta cDNA libraries were sequenced on the Illumina HiSeq platform with custom primers. The source study handled its data this way. MiGEC processed the raw reads to extract unique molecular identifiers, while MiXCR was used to determine the CDR3 positions. Recombination models were inferred per individual with the repgenHMM and IGoR tools using an EM algorithm. Shared clonotypes were analyzed with the tcR package in R, and sharing was normalized by the product of cloneset sizes. To study raw recombination free of thymic and clonal selection effects, out-of-frame nonproductive sequences were analyzed. Using fastp trimming at Q25 and MiXCR clonotype assembly, TCRdb reanalyzed the public sequencing data and kept in-frame beta chains. Rows with a matching CDR3 protein are joined into one entry that keeps the most common DNA and genes. V and J calls and clone size were set by TCRdb, not the authors. This sample comprises over 250,000 distinct CDR3 sequences, nearly 9.5% of them detected only once. The leading ten clones occupy 5.5% to 9% of the sample.

Only healthy Caucasian donors were included. The twin cohort consisted of three pairs of female monozygotic twins, all aged roughly 18 to 29 years. Positive isolation kits from Invitrogen were used to isolate the CD4+ and CD8+ T cell populations. From its cysteine to its phenylalanine, the CDR3 spans 14 amino acids. CDR3 DNA only is kept here, 42 bases in frame from base 1. Between the V and J ends, shortened by 0 bases and 6 bases respectively, the junction contains 15 bases. CDR1 SQVTM and CDR2 ANQGSEA were looked up in the germline V gene. Here is what the overall study found, with its caveats: Compared with coincidental sharing between unrelated individuals, an excess of low generation-probability sequences was observed among out-of-frame TCR alpha sequences shared between twins. A weaker excess of twin sharing was found in beta out-of-frame sequences because the signal-to-noise ratio was lowered by fewer shared sequences. Abundant cord blood beta clonotypes carried fewer insertions; young adult naive repertoires showed a weaker similar trend, while memory repertoires showed none. Zero-insertion analyses could be partly confounded by invariant T cells such as MAIT and iNKT, although diverse VJ usage argued against such confounding for most clonotypes. Because the same donors could not be followed over many years, conclusions were based on cross-sectional statistical analysis. Out-of-frame TCR alpha sharing in monozygotic twins was systematically underestimated by recombination models, whereas sharing between unrelated individuals was in agreement with the recombination models.

This sample was also put to use in a study of yellow fever vaccine responses in identical twins. The second investigation adds: According to the authors, the vaccine-induced T cell response in identical twins seemed to be partly convergent and partly specific to each individual. Focusing on identical twins, the study followed the T cell clones that responded to the vaccine, and did so with precision.

The V and J genes are TRBV29-1 and TRBJ2-7, and TRBD1 may be the D gene, going by 5 matching bases. The source of this sequence is a woman younger than 35 in good health. What was sequenced was CD8+ T cells sorted from blood. The DNA is as follows: TGCAGCGTTGAAGATCCTCAGGGCTCGGGCGAGCAGTACTTC. The encoded protein is CSVEDPQGSGEQYF.